These T cell receptor beta chains were read from a single sample in a study of identical twins. TCRdb called the 5' RACE reads again in MiXCR, with one record for every CDR3 protein. The repertoire holds roughly 480,000 distinct CDR3 sequences, 20% to 25% seen once, with just under 3% in the top ten. This same sample was also taken into another study, of T cells expressing NK-cell markers.

Sequenced: CD4+ T cells sorted from blood. Receptor source: a woman aged 18-35 years in good health. CDR3s include the opening cysteine and the closing phenylalanine or tryptophan. Fields, in order: J gene, clone size, CDR3 length, V gene, D gene, CDR3 DNA, CDR3 protein. The D gene is left open where the match is weak. Size is stated for part of the rows, as once, few or many counts, or as a class when the clone is expanded.

TRBJ1-6,-,14,TRBV15,-,TGTGCCACCTCCTCGACCCCACGGGATTCACCCCTCCACTTT,CATSSTPRDSPLHF
TRBJ2-7,-,16,TRBV20-1,-,TGCAGTGCCCGGAGGTCGGGGGCCAAGGTTAGGGACGAGCAGTACTTC,CSARRSGAKVRDEQYF
TRBJ2-3,-,16,TRBV9,TRBD1,TGTGCCAGCAGCCCCGCTGGGGGACAGGTGATAGGGACGCAGTATTTT,CASSPAGGQVIGTQYF
TRBJ2-1,-,12,TRBV6-2/TRBV6-3,-,TGTGCCAGCAGTTACTCCGCGGGGCGGCAGTTCTTC,CASSYSAGRQFF
TRBJ2-1,few,16,TRBV7-2,TRBD2,TGTGCCAGCAGCCGGACTAGCGGGAGGGCTAGAGGTGAGCAGTTCTTC,CASSRTSGRARGEQFF
TRBJ1-1,-,14,TRBV18,-,TGTGCCAGCTCACTGATGGGCGGGACCACTGAAGCTTTCTTT,CASSLMGGTTEAFF
TRBJ1-3,many,15,TRBV12-3/TRBV12-4,TRBD1,TGTGCCAGCAGTCCTAGACAGGGAACGGGAAACACCATATATTTT,CASSPRQGTGNTIYF
TRBJ2-1,-,15,TRBV12-3/TRBV12-4,TRBD1,TGTGCCAGCAGTGGCCGGGACAGTTTGTACAATGAGCAGTTCTTC,CASSGRDSLYNEQFF
TRBJ2-2,-,18,TRBV18,-,TGTGCCAGCTCACCGGCTCGAGGGCGGCAGGGGATCACCGGGGAGCTGTTTTTT,CASSPARGRQGITGELFF
TRBJ2-1,-,12,TRBV12-3/TRBV12-4,-,TGTGCCAGCAGCTACCTTAGCGAATTGCAGTTCTTC,CASSYLSELQFF
TRBJ2-2,few,13,TRBV15,-,TGTGCCACCAGCACTCGGGGAACCGGGGAGCTGTTTTTT,CATSTRGTGELFF
TRBJ1-1,few,14,TRBV5-1,-,TGCGCCAGCAGCTTGGTACAGTCTGGCACTGAAGCTTTCTTT,CASSLVQSGTEAFF
TRBJ2-1,few,14,TRBV11-2,TRBD2,TGTGCCAGCAGCTTCAGCGGGGGGTATGATGAGCAGTTCTTC,CASSFSGGYDEQFF
TRBJ2-7,-,13,TRBV20-1,TRBD2,TGCAGTGCTGGACTAGCGGGGAATTACGAGCAGTACTTC,CSAGLAGNYEQYF
TRBJ1-2,many,13,TRBV5-1,TRBD1,TGCGCCAGCAGCTCCGGACAGGGGGCCGGCTACACCTTC,CASSSGQGAGYTF
TRBJ2-7,few,15,TRBV5-1,-,TGCGCCAGCAGCTTTCGACCGGAGAAGTCCTACGAGCAGTACTTC,CASSFRPEKSYEQYF
TRBJ1-4,-,12,TRBV29-1,-,TGCAGCGTTAACAGGGAAGGGGAAAAACTGTTTTTT,CSVNREGEKLFF
TRBJ1-2,few,12,TRBV7-9,-,TGTGCCAGCAGCACGACAGTCTATGGCTACACCTTC,CASSTTVYGYTF
TRBJ1-1,-,11,TRBV20-1,-,TGCAGTGCTAGTAAGAGTGCTGAAGCTTTCTTT,CSASKSAEAFF
TRBJ2-2,few,14,TRBV29-1,-,TGCAGCGTTGGTACCAGGGCGAACACCGGGGAGCTGTTTTTT,CSVGTRANTGELFF
TRBJ2-3,few,17,TRBV5-1,-,TGCGCCAGCAGCTCCCGAAATTCAGGGATTGGAACAGATACGCAGTATTTT,CASSSRNSGIGTDTQYF
TRBJ2-1,few,16,TRBV12-3/TRBV12-4,TRBD2,TGTGCCAGCAGCCGACCTAGCGGGGGGGCCAGCAATGAGCAGTTCTTC,CASSRPSGGASNEQFF
TRBJ2-1,-,10,TRBV7-6,-,TGTGCCGTCAGAGGCAATGAGCAGTTCTTC,CAVRGNEQFF
TRBJ2-4,few,15,TRBV7-9,-,TGTGCCAGCAGCTTTACGAGCGGCCAAAAAAACATTCAGTACTTC,CASSFTSGQKNIQYF
TRBJ2-1,-,16,TRBV12-3/TRBV12-4,-,TGTGCCAGCAGTTTACGGTTGGAGGGGAGGTGGAATGAGCAGTTCTTC,CASSLRLEGRWNEQFF
TRBJ2-7,few,16,TRBV5-1,TRBD1,TGCGCCAGCAGCTTCTCCTCCGGGACAGTATCGGACGAGCAGTACTTC,CASSFSSGTVSDEQYF
TRBJ1-5,-,14,TRBV29-1,-,TGCAGCGTTTCAAGGGGGTATAGCAATCAGCCCCAGCATTTT,CSVSRGYSNQPQHF
TRBJ2-1,few,14,TRBV3-1,-,TGTGCCAGCAGCCAAGTGTCCGGTTACAATGAGCAGTTCTTC,CASSQVSGYNEQFF
TRBJ2-5,many,12,TRBV7-2,-,TGTGCCAGCAGCTTATTGCGGGAGACCCAGTACTTC,CASSLLRETQYF
TRBJ2-5,few,16,TRBV9,TRBD2,TGTGCCAGCAGCGTAGGAGCTAGCGGGACCGAAGAGACCCAGTACTTC,CASSVGASGTEETQYF
TRBJ2-1,-,19,TRBV7-2,-,TGTGCCAGCAGCTTAGCGGTCTTTGCGGGGCCCCCGGCGTCGGGTGAGCAGTTCTTC,CASSLAVFAGPPASGEQFF
TRBJ2-5,few,12,TRBV6-5,-,TGTGCCAGCAGTTCCCGCAAGAAGACCCAGTACTTC,CASSSRKKTQYF
TRBJ2-2,-,15,TRBV12-3/TRBV12-4,-,TGTGCCAGCAGTTTGTTGGGAGTTAAAACCGGGGAGCTGTTTTTT,CASSLLGVKTGELFF
TRBJ2-7,few,13,TRBV6-2/TRBV6-3,-,TGTGCCAGCAGTTACGACGCACATTACGAGCAGTACTTC,CASSYDAHYEQYF
TRBJ2-5,many,15,TRBV12-3/TRBV12-4,TRBD1,TGTGCCAGCAGTTTCAACAGGGGTGGGGCGGAGACCCAGTACTTC,CASSFNRGGAETQYF
TRBJ1-2,-,12,TRBV12-3/TRBV12-4,-,TGTGCCAGCAGTTTTTCTATTGGCGGCTACACCTTC,CASSFSIGGYTF
TRBJ2-5,-,17,TRBV5-4,-,TGTGCCAGCAGCTTGGGAGTGGGGGCGGGGGAGACCAGAACCCAGTACTTC,CASSLGVGAGETRTQYF
TRBJ2-7,few,14,TRBV5-1,-,TGCGCCAGCAGCAAGGACCTCCCTGGGGACGAGCAGTACTTC,CASSKDLPGDEQYF
TRBJ2-3,-,18,TRBV11-2,TRBD2,TGTGCCAGCAGCTTAGTTGCGGGGGTCCTGTGGGGCACAGATACGCAGTATTTT,CASSLVAGVLWGTDTQYF